This T cell receptor (beta chain) emerged from a study of regulatory T cells in long-lasting Graves disease. This clonotype has a count of ten or more. The time point here: newly diagnosed GD, antithyroid drugs for less than 3 months. PBMC-extracted RNA yielded the TCR library. V was clipped by 2 bases and J by 2 bases, with 7 bases between them. The CDR3 runs 14 residues. Combining iRepertoire HTBI primers with Arm-PCR of CDR3 regions, the authors built TCR beta libraries. Each CDR3 protein gets one entry after TCRdb re-called the multiplex PCR reads with MiXCR. The sample carries roughly 220,000 distinct CDR3 sequences, 18% recorded once.

Sample: peripheral blood mononuclear cells (PBMCs), taken at new diagnosis, from a patient treated with antithyroid drugs. The V gene is TRBV12-3 or TRBV12-4, the J gene TRBJ2-1; TRBD1 is a possible D gene (5 bases). The clonotype originates from a female donor with Graves disease. The CDR3 nucleotides read TGTGCCAGCAGTTTACAGGGTACCTACAATGAGCAGTTCTTC. Its protein is CASSLQGTYNEQFF.